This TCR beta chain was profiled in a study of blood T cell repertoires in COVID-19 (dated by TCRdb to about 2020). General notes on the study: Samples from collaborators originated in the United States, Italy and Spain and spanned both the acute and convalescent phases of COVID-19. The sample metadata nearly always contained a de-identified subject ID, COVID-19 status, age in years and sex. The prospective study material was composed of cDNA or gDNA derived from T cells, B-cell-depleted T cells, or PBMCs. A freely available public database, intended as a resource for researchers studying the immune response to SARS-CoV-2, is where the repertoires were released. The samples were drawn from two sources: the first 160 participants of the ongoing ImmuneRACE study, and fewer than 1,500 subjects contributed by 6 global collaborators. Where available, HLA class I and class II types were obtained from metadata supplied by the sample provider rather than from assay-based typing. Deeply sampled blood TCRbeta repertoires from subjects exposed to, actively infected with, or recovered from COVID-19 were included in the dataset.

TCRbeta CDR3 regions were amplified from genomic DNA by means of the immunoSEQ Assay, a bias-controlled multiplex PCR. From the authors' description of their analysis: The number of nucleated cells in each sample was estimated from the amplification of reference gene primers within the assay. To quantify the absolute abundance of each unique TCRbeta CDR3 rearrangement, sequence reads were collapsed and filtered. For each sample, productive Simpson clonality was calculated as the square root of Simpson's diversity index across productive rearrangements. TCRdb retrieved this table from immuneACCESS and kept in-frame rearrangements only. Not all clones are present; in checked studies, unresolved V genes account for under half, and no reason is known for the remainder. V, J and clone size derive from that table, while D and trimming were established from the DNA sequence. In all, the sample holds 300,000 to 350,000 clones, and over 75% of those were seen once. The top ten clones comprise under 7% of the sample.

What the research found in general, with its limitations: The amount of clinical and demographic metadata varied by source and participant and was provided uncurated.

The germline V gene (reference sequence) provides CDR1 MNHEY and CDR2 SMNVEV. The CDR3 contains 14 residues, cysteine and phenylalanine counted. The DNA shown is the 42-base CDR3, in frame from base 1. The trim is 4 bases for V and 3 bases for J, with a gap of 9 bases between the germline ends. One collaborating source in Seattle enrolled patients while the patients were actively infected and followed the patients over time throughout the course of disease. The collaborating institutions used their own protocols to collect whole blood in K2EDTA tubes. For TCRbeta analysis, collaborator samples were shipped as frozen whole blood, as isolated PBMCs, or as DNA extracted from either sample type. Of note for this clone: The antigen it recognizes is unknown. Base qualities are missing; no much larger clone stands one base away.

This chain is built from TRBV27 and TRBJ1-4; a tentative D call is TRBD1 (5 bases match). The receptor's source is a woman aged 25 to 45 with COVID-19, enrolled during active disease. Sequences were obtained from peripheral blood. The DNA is TGTGCCAGCAGTTGGGCGGGGGCTAATGAAAAACTGTTTTTT. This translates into CASSWAGANEKLFF.